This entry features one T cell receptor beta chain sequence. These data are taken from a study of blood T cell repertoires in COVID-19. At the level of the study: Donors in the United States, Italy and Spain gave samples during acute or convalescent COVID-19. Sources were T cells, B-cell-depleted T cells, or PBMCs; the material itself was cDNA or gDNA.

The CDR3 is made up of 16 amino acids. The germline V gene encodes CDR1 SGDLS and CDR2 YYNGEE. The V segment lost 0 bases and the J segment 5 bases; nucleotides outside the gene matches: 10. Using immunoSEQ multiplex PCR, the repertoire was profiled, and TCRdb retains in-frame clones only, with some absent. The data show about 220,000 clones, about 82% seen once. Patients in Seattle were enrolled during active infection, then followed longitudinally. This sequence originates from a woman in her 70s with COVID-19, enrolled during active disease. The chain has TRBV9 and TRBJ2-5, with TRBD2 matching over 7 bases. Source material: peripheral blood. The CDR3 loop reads CASSVGEGFLAETQYF. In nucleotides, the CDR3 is TGTGCCAGCAGCGTAGGGGAGGGGTTCTTGGCGGAGACCCAGTACTTC. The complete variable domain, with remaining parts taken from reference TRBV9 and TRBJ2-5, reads DSGVTQTPKHLITATGQRVTLRCSPRSGDLSVYWYQQSLDQGLQFLIQYYNGEERAKGNILERFSAQQFPDLHSELNLSSLELGDSALYFCASSVGEGFLAETQYFGPGTRLLVL.